This TCR beta chain was captured in a study of OX40 agonist ivuxolimab in advanced cancers. For the study at large: Allowance was made for prior anti-PD-1, anti-PD-L1 or anti-CTLA-4 therapy, and 35% to 40% had some. Study results and caveats: Antigen specificity of clonally expanded peripheral T cells was not established. The 0.1-3.0 mg/kg partial responders had among the lowest clonal expansion.

Losses at the gene ends were 2 bases for V and 3 bases for J; bases not matched to a gene: 0. CDR1 SGHTA and CDR2 FQGTGA come from the germline V gene. CDR3 length: 14 residues. Data came from immunoSEQ multiplex PCR; TCRdb stores just in-frame clones and leaves some out. The sample includes about 9,800 clones, roughly 90% of them seen just once. The timepoints at which blood was sampled were baseline, cycle 4 day 1, and cycle 7 day 1. Regarding this clone: Antigen specificity is unknown.

This TCR derives from an adult with an advanced solid tumor such as melanoma, head and neck, liver or kidney cancer. Source: CD4+ or CD8+ T cells sorted from blood, taken in a trial of the OX40 agonist ivuxolimab. The V gene is TRBV7-3, the J gene TRBJ2-1; TRBD2 agrees at 8 bases. CDR3 loop: CASSLAGGYNEQFF. The CDR3 DNA is TGTGCCAGCAGCTTAGCGGGAGGCTACAATGAGCAGTTCTTC.